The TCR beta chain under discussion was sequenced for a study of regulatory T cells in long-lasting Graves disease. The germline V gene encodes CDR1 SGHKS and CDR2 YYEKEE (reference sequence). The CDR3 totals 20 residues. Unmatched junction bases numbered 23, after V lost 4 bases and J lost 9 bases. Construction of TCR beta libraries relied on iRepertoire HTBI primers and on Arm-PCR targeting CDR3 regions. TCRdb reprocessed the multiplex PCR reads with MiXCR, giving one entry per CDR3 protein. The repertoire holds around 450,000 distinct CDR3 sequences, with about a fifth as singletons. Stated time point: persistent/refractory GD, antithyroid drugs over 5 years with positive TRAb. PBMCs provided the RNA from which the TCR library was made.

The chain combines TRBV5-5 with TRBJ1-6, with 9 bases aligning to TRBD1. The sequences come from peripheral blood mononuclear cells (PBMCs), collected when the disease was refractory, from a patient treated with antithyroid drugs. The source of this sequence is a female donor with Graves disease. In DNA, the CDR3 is TGTGCCAGCAGCCTCGCCGGGACAGGGCAAACACTTTCGGCCGGTTCACCCCTCCACTTT. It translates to CASSLAGTGQTLSAGSPLHF.